A selection of T cell receptor beta chains follows, all from one sample in a study of CD8+ T cells in alopecia areata. Clones were read by immunoSEQ multiplex PCR, and TCRdb kept only the in-frame ones, dropping some. The table has 200,000 to 250,000 clones, about 60% seen once. The starting material was CD4+ T cells sorted from blood, obtained at week 0. The receptors shown here come from a human donor with alopecia areata. The CDR3 runs from the conserved cysteine through the conserved F or W. D genes are given only for firm matches. The size of a clone is reported for some rows only, either as once, few or many, or as a class for expanded clones.

v_gene	j_gene	d_gene	abundance	CDR3aa	CDR3nt
TRBV18	TRBJ2-5	.	.	CASSPGRQETQYF	TGTGCCAGCTCCCCCGGGCGGCAAGAGACCCAGTACTTC
TRBV6-6	TRBJ2-3	.	.	CASSYVVWGDTDTQYF	TGTGCCAGCAGTTACGTCGTATGGGGCGACACAGATACGCAGTATTTT
TRBV2	TRBJ1-5	TRBD1	many	CASRVGTGGNQPQHF	TGTGCCAGCAGGGTCGGGACAGGGGGCAATCAGCCCCAGCATTTT
TRBV5-1	TRBJ1-2	TRBD1	.	CASSLSGGSYGYTF	TGCGCCAGCAGCTTGTCAGGGGGATCGTATGGCTACACCTTC
TRBV10-3	TRBJ1-5	.	few	CAISSGQNSNQPQHF	TGTGCCATCAGCTCAGGACAGAATAGCAATCAGCCCCAGCATTTT
TRBV2	TRBJ2-2	.	.	CASREGQFSGELFF	TGTGCCAGCAGGGAAGGACAGTTTTCCGGGGAGCTGTTTTTT
TRBV7-2	TRBJ2-7	TRBD1	.	CASRLQGPFYEQYF	TGTGCCAGCAGACTACAGGGGCCGTTCTACGAGCAGTACTTC
TRBV30	TRBJ1-2	.	.	CAWMKTGPYYGYTF	TGTGCCTGGATGAAAACAGGACCCTACTATGGCTACACCTTC
TRBV30	TRBJ2-3	.	.	CAWSLRGASTDTQYF	TGTGCCTGGAGTTTGCGCGGGGCTAGCACAGATACGCAGTATTTT
TRBV30	TRBJ2-2	.	.	CAWSVLVSGELFF	TGTGCCTGGAGTGTACTCGTTTCCGGGGAGCTGTTTTTT
TRBV5-4	TRBJ2-3	.	.	CASSLETSPLTDTQYF	TGTGCCAGCAGCTTGGAAACTAGCCCTCTCACAGATACGCAGTATTTT
TRBV5-4	TRBJ2-7	.	.	CASSFFSLNTMEWYF	TGTGCCAGCAGCTTTTTTAGTTTGAACACGATGGAGTGGTACTTC
TRBV11-3	TRBJ2-5	.	.	CASSSGLPGTQYF	TGTGCCAGCAGCTCCGGACTACCGGGGACCCAGTACTTC
TRBV2	TRBJ2-7	.	.	CASSSLTVSSSYEQYF	TGTGCCAGCAGTTCCTTGACAGTCTCTAGCTCCTACGAGCAGTACTTC
TRBV5-1	TRBJ2-1	.	few	CASSLRSSYNEQFF	TGCGCCAGCAGTTTGAGGAGCTCCTACAATGAGCAGTTCTTC
TRBV4-2	TRBJ1-6	.	few	CASSQGIWDSPLHF	TGTGCCAGCAGCCAGGGGATTTGGGATTCACCCCTCCACTTT
TRBV5-1	TRBJ1-4	TRBD1	.	CASSLSTGEVKLFF	TGCGCCAGCAGCTTGTCGACAGGGGAGGTGAAACTGTTTTTT
TRBV14	TRBJ2-1	TRBD1	once	CASSQDRRTGKNEQFF	TGTGCCAGCAGCCAAGATCGGAGGACAGGGAAAAATGAGCAGTTCTTC
TRBV11-2	TRBJ1-1	.	.	CASSPQMNTEAFF	TGTGCCAGCAGCCCCCAGATGAACACTGAAGCTTTCTTT
TRBV6-1	TRBJ2-1	.	many	CASSEPGTSYNEQFF	TGTGCCAGCAGTGAGCCAGGCACATCCTACAATGAGCAGTTCTTC
TRBV7-3	TRBJ1-5	.	.	CASSLSPNQPQHF	TGTGCCAGCAGCTTAAGTCCGAATCAGCCCCAGCATTTT
TRBV5-1	TRBJ1-2	.	.	CASSLEARSVGGYTF	TGCGCCAGCAGCTTGGAGGCGAGATCGGTGGGAGGCTACACCTTC
TRBV30	TRBJ1-2	TRBD1	.	CAWDGTGNYGYTF	TGTGCCTGGGATGGGACAGGAAACTATGGCTACACCTTC
TRBV5-6	TRBJ2-2	.	.	CASSGYRVNTGELFF	TGTGCCAGCAGCGGATACAGGGTTAACACCGGGGAGCTGTTTTTT
TRBV27	TRBJ2-4	TRBD1	.	CASSPGQGNGNIQYF	TGTGCCAGCAGCCCAGGACAGGGGAACGGAAACATTCAGTACTTC
TRBV13	TRBJ1-5	.	many	CASSRRDGPFNQPQHF	TGTGCCAGCAGCCGCAGGGACGGACCCTTTAATCAGCCCCAGCATTTT
TRBV21-1	TRBJ1-5	.	.	CASSIFSSNQPQHF	TGTGCCAGCAGCATATTTAGCAGTAATCAGCCCCAGCATTTT
TRBV5-4	TRBJ2-3	.	.	CASSLRTSADTQYF	TGTGCCAGCAGCTTAAGGACCTCGGCAGATACGCAGTATTTT
TRBV9	TRBJ1-5	.	.	CASSVGAGTNQPQHF	TGTGCCAGCAGCGTAGGAGCAGGGACCAATCAGCCCCAGCATTTT
TRBV9	TRBJ1-6	.	.	CASSPGGRDNSPLHF	TGTGCCAGCAGCCCCGGGGGGAGAGATAATTCACCCCTCCACTTT
TRBV2	TRBJ1-5	.	.	CASNDRRGSNQPQHF	TGTGCCAGCAATGACAGGCGAGGCAGCAATCAGCCCCAGCATTTT
TRBV7-2	TRBJ2-3	.	few	CASSSDYLSTDTQYF	TGTGCCAGCAGCAGCGACTACCTTAGCACAGATACGCAGTATTTT
TRBV7-9	TRBJ1-6	.	.	CASSLARRAPYNSPLHF	TGTGCCAGCAGCTTAGCTAGGAGGGCACCTTATAATTCACCCCTCCACTTT
TRBV4-1	TRBJ1-2	.	.	CASSQADGSSGYTF	TGCGCCAGCAGCCAAGCCGACGGGTCGAGTGGCTACACCTTC
TRBV4-1	TRBJ2-5	TRBD1	.	CASSVRQGRETQYF	TGCGCCAGCAGCGTTCGACAGGGGCGGGAGACCCAGTACTTC
TRBV7-2	TRBJ2-2	.	once	CASSSSGTNTGELFF	TGTGCCAGCAGCTCCTCAGGGACAAACACCGGGGAGCTGTTTTTT
TRBV4-1	TRBJ2-3	TRBD2	.	CASSQVGLPSGTLGDTQYF	TGCGCCAGCAGCCAAGTTGGCCTCCCCAGCGGGACCCTTGGAGATACGCAGTATTTT
TRBV6-5	TRBJ2-6	.	.	CASSYGRISGANVLTF	TGTGCCAGCAGTTATGGGCGGATCTCTGGGGCCAACGTCCTGACTTTC
TRBV30	TRBJ1-2	.	.	CAWSVPTPVYGYTF	TGTGCCTGGAGTGTACCAACACCAGTCTATGGCTACACCTTC
TRBV5-4	TRBJ2-3	TRBD2	.	CASSLKVAGAADTQYF	TGTGCCAGCAGCTTGAAGGTAGCGGGAGCCGCAGATACGCAGTATTTT
TRBV5-1	TRBJ2-2	.	.	CASQRDKNTGELFF	TGCGCCAGCCAAAGGGACAAGAACACCGGGGAGCTGTTTTTT
TRBV25-1	TRBJ2-6	.	.	CASSPEGGGANVLTF	TGTGCCAGCAGTCCAGAAGGGGGTGGGGCCAACGTCCTGACTTTC
TRBV7-9	TRBJ2-7	TRBD1	.	CASSQRGQGSYEQYF	TGTGCCAGCAGCCAGCGGGGACAGGGGTCCTACGAGCAGTACTTC
TRBV5-1	TRBJ2-1	.	.	CASSEPYSYNEQFF	TGCGCCAGCAGCGAGCCATACTCCTACAATGAGCAGTTCTTC
TRBV5-1	TRBJ1-2	TRBD1	few	CASSLATGLDGYTF	TGCGCCAGCAGCTTGGCGACAGGGTTAGATGGCTACACCTTC
TRBV6-5	TRBJ1-2	.	.	CASSFDSALNYGYTF	TGTGCCAGCAGTTTCGACAGTGCTCTCAACTATGGCTACACCTTC
TRBV9	TRBJ1-1	.	.	CASSEGGRANTEAFF	TGTGCCAGCAGCGAGGGGGGCAGAGCGAACACTGAAGCTTTCTTT
TRBV7-8	TRBJ2-1	.	.	CASSPLGTTNEQFF	TGTGCCAGCAGCCCGTTGGGGACCACCAATGAGCAGTTCTTC